The next 20 T cell receptor beta chains were all read from a single sample in a study of siplizumab effects on memory and regulatory T cells. The repertoire was sequenced with immunoSEQ multiplex PCR; TCRdb's copy has only in-frame clones and lacks some. The table includes more than 85,000 clones, 91% detected once. Sequencing input: CD4+ T cells sorted from blood. The source is a human donor in good health. Some clones in this sample may be carry-over from other donors' samples.

This chain uses TRBV5-1 with TRBJ2-7; 13 nucleotides agree with TRBD2. CDR3 length equals 15 residues. The junction had 4 bases not matched to a gene; V was cut back by 2 bases and J by 5 bases. Germline V gene lookup returns CDR1 SGHRS and CDR2 YFSETQ. The DNA for the CDR3 is TGCGCCAGCAGCTTCGGTGGACTAGCGGGAGACGAGCAGTACTTC. It is translated as CASSFGGLAGDEQYF.

This chain links TRBV5-1 with TRBJ2-7; 10 nucleotides line up with TRBD1. The germline CDR1 and CDR2 sequences are SGHRS and YFSETQ. CDR3 length: 17 residues. V lost 0 bases, J lost 1 base, and 7 bases stayed unmatched. Here the CDR3 DNA reads TGCGCCAGCAGCTTGGAGTTTGGGACAGGGGTGTCCTACGAGCAGTACTTC. It translates to CASSLEFGTGVSYEQYF.

This chain connects TRBV19 to TRBJ1-5; 7 positions match TRBD1. V dropped 3 bases and J dropped 4; count of bases not matched to a gene: 3. The germline V gene has CDR1 LNHDA and CDR2 SQIVND (reference sequence). The CDR3 extends over 14 amino acids. This CDR3 reads CASSIDRENQPQHF. CDR3 DNA: TGTGCCAGTAGTATCGACAGGGAAAATCAGCCCCAGCATTTT.

The chain uses TRBV7-3 and TRBJ2-5; D possibly corresponds to TRBD1 (6 bases). Germline V gene lookup returns CDR1 SGHTA and CDR2 FQGTGA. The CDR3 consists of 14 residues. Trimming removed 5 bases at V and 1 base at J, with 11 bases between. CDR3 nucleotides: TGTGCCAGCAGCACAGGGAGTCCCCAAGAGACCCAGTACTTC. Translating it yields CASSTGSPQETQYF.

The chain links TRBV6-5 to TRBJ1-1; D is ambiguous. This CDR3 region has 14 residues. Trimming removed 6 bases from V and 2 bases from J, with 13 bases in between. Germline loops: CDR1 MNHEY, CDR2 SVGAGI. The CDR3 region is CASSRSGLNTEAFF. Written as DNA, the CDR3 is TGTGCCAGCAGCCGTTCGGGCCTTAACACTGAAGCTTTCTTT.

As for this clone: One junction end does not reproduce the germline sequence, and a read error may be involved. This rearrangement joins TRBV11-3 to TRBJ2-5; 8 nucleotides line up with TRBD1. The germline CDR1 and CDR2 sequences are SGHNT and YENEEA. The CDR3 is made up of 16 amino acids. The CDR3 here is CASSLGSAGGEETQYF. CDR3 DNA: TGTGCCAGCAGTTTAGGGTCGGCAGGGGGCGAAGAGACCCAGTACTTC.

The V gene is TRBV5-4, the J gene TRBJ1-3; D call uncertain. V was clipped by 0 bases and J by 0 bases, with 16 bases between them. Looked up from germline, CDR1 is SGHNT and CDR2 is YYREEE (reference sequence). The CDR3 has 18 amino acids. Here the CDR3 DNA reads TGTGCCAGCAGCTTGGGTCCTAGGGAATTACGCTCTGGAAACACCATATATTTT. Protein: CASSLGPRELRSGNTIYF.

V and J are TRBV19 and TRBJ1-4; 8 bases agree with TRBD1. The CDR3 extends over 15 amino acids. With 4 bases clipped from V and 5 bases from J, the junction kept 6 bases outside the gene matches. Germline CDR1 and CDR2: LNHDA and SQIVND (reference sequence). This CDR3 is CASSNQGAVNEKLFF. The CDR3 bases are TGTGCCAGTAGTAATCAGGGGGCGGTGAATGAAAAACTGTTTTTT.

CDR3 protein: CASSQQRGTEAFF. The CDR3 coding sequence is TGTGCCAGCAGCCAACAACGGGGGACTGAAGCTTTCTTT. The chain joins TRBV13 to TRBJ1-1; TRBD1 might be the D (5 bases). Trimming cost V 5 bases and J 5 bases, with 12 bases left between them. The germline V gene has CDR1 PRHDT and CDR2 FYEKMQ (reference sequence). This CDR3 is built from 13 residues. Drawing the rest from reference TRBV13 and TRBJ1-1, the complete variable domain is AAGVIQSPRHLIKEKRETATLKCYPIPRHDTVYWYQQGPGQDPQFLISFYEKMQSDKGSIPDRFSAQQFSDYHSELNMSSLELGDSALYFCASSQQRGTEAFFGQGTRLTVV.

J is TRBJ2-3 and V is TRBV28, with TRBD2 matching over 7 bases. CDR1 and CDR2 (germline): MDHEN, SYDVKM. The J segment lost 6 bases and the V segment lost 7 bases, leaving 13 bases of the junction unmatched. This CDR3 spans 15 amino acids. The CDR3 DNA sequence: TGTGCCAGCAAGCGGGACGGCCCCCGGGGGGATACGCAGTATTTT. Translation gives CASKRDGPRGDTQYF.

This chain links TRBV4-1 with TRBJ2-3, with TRBD2 as a possible D gene (6 bases). The CDR3 has 15 amino acids. The germline CDR1 and CDR2 sequences are MGHRA and YSYEKL. The ends were cut back, 4 bases at V and 2 bases at J, with 13 bases in the middle. DNA of the CDR3: TGCGCCAGCAGCCTCACCGGGACTCTCACAGATACGCAGTATTTT. It specifies CASSLTGTLTDTQYF.

CDR3 coding DNA: TGTGCCAGCAGCTCCCAGGGGGCCACTAATGAAAAACTGTTTTTT. It specifies CASSSQGATNEKLFF. The V call is TRBV2, the J call TRBJ1-4; 8 nucleotides match TRBD1. V lost 6 bases to trimming and J lost 2 bases; unmatched junction nucleotides: 5. The CDR3 contains 15 residues. CDR1 SNHLY and CDR2 FYNNEI come from the germline V gene.

The chain uses TRBV6-5 and TRBJ2-5; 14 bases are a match to TRBD2. CDR1 is MNHEY, CDR2 SVGAGI, per germline. The CDR3 loop spans 15 amino acids. V was pared by 5 bases and J by 11 bases, with 10 bases of the junction left unmatched. CDR3 in DNA: TGTGCCAGCAGTACTGCGCCGGGACTAGCGGGAGCACAGTACTTC. Protein product: CASSTAPGLAGAQYF.

This chain links TRBV21-1 with TRBJ2-1; the table's D call, TRBD2, has no DNA check behind it. TRBV21-1 is shown as a pseudogene. The CDR3 spans 18 residues. CDR3: CASSTGLAGGSSYNEQFF. The DNA of the CDR3 is TGTGCCAGCAGCACGGGACTAGCGGGAGGAAGCTCCTACAATGAGCAGTTCTTC.

The chain carries TRBV7-3 and TRBJ2-2, with 14 nucleotides matching TRBD2. V trimming: 5 bases; J trimming: 4 bases; junction bases outside the gene matches: 3. From germline, CDR1 is SGHTA and CDR2 FQGTGA. The CDR3 is 16 amino acids. For the CDR3, the DNA is TGTGCCAGCAGCAACGGACTAGCGGGAGGCACCGGGGAGCTGTTTTTT. This encodes CASSNGLAGGTGELFF.

The genes are TRBV19 and TRBJ1-4; 7 bases match TRBD1. The germline CDR1 and CDR2 sequences are LNHDA and SQIVND (reference sequence). Losses at the gene ends were 4 bases for V and 0 bases for J; bases not matched to a gene: 5. This CDR3 is built from 16 residues. The DNA of the CDR3 is TGTGCCAGTAGTACGGGACAGTCGTCAACTAATGAAAAACTGTTTTTT. It encodes CASSTGQSSTNEKLFF.

The chain joins TRBV5-1 to TRBJ2-1; 7 bases map to TRBD2. Looked up from germline, CDR1 is SGHRS and CDR2 is YFSETQ. V lost 0 bases, J lost 0 bases, and 3 bases stayed unmatched. CDR3 size: 16 residues. CDR3 bases: TGCGCCAGCAGCTTGGCGGGAGGAAGCTCCTACAATGAGCAGTTCTTC. This gives the protein CASSLAGGSSYNEQFF.

The chain couples TRBV5-5 to TRBJ2-1; 14 positions agree with TRBD2. The CDR3 covers 16 residues. Germline CDR1 and CDR2: SGHKS and YYEKEE (reference sequence). The junction had 7 bases not matched to a gene; V was cut back by 3 bases and J by 8 bases. CDR3 protein: CASSWTGLAGEDEQFF. The CDR3, as DNA: TGTGCCAGCAGCTGGACGGGACTAGCGGGAGAGGATGAGCAGTTCTTC.

This clone was found a few times. This chain uses TRBV12-5 with TRBJ1-1; a possible D gene is TRBD1 (5 bases). Germline V gene sequence: CDR1 LGHNT, CDR2 FRNRAP. This CDR3 is built from 12 residues. The V end lost 0 bases, the J end lost 13 bases, and 12 bases lay between the germline ends. The CDR3 coding sequence is TGTGCTAGTGGTTTGGTACTTGGGACGGTTTTCTTT. Protein: CASGLVLGTVFF.

The chain has TRBV6-6 and TRBJ2-3; TRBD2 matches at 11 bases. The junction had 7 bases not matched to a gene; V was cut back by 4 bases and J by 4 bases. Germline V lookup: CDR1 MNHNY, CDR2 SVGAGI (reference sequence). The CDR3 consists of 16 residues. CDR3 loop: CASSSLAGVGADTQYF. In DNA, the CDR3 is TGTGCCAGCAGTTCACTAGCGGGAGTTGGCGCAGATACGCAGTATTTT.